The entry below gives a single T cell receptor beta chain sequence along with its context. The germline CDR1 and CDR2 sequences are SGHTA and FQGTGA. This CDR3 contains 15 residues. The germline V and J ends were trimmed by 5 bases and 4 bases, with 15 bases remaining between them. The data derive from a study of OX40 agonist ivuxolimab in advanced cancers. Only in-frame clones appear in the TCRdb table, and some are missing; sequencing was by immunoSEQ multiplex PCR. The sample holds around 91,000 clones, roughly nine tenths seen once. The receptor was derived from an adult with an advanced solid tumor such as melanoma, head and neck, liver or kidney cancer. V usage is TRBV7-3 and J usage is TRBJ2-1; D perhaps matches TRBD2 (6 bases). The specimen was CD4+ or CD8+ T cells sorted from blood, collected in a trial of the OX40 agonist ivuxolimab. CDR3 sequence (DNA): TGTGCCAGCAGCCCCGGAGGGCCAAATTACAATGAGCAGTTCTTC. It encodes CASSPGGPNYNEQFF. Drawing the rest from reference TRBV7-3 and TRBJ2-1, the complete variable domain is GAGVSQTPSNKVTEKGKYVELRCDPISGHTALYWYRQSLGQGPEFLIYFQGTGAADDSGLPNDRFFAVRPEGSVSTLKIQRTERGDSAVYLCASSPGGPNYNEQFFGPGTRLTVL.